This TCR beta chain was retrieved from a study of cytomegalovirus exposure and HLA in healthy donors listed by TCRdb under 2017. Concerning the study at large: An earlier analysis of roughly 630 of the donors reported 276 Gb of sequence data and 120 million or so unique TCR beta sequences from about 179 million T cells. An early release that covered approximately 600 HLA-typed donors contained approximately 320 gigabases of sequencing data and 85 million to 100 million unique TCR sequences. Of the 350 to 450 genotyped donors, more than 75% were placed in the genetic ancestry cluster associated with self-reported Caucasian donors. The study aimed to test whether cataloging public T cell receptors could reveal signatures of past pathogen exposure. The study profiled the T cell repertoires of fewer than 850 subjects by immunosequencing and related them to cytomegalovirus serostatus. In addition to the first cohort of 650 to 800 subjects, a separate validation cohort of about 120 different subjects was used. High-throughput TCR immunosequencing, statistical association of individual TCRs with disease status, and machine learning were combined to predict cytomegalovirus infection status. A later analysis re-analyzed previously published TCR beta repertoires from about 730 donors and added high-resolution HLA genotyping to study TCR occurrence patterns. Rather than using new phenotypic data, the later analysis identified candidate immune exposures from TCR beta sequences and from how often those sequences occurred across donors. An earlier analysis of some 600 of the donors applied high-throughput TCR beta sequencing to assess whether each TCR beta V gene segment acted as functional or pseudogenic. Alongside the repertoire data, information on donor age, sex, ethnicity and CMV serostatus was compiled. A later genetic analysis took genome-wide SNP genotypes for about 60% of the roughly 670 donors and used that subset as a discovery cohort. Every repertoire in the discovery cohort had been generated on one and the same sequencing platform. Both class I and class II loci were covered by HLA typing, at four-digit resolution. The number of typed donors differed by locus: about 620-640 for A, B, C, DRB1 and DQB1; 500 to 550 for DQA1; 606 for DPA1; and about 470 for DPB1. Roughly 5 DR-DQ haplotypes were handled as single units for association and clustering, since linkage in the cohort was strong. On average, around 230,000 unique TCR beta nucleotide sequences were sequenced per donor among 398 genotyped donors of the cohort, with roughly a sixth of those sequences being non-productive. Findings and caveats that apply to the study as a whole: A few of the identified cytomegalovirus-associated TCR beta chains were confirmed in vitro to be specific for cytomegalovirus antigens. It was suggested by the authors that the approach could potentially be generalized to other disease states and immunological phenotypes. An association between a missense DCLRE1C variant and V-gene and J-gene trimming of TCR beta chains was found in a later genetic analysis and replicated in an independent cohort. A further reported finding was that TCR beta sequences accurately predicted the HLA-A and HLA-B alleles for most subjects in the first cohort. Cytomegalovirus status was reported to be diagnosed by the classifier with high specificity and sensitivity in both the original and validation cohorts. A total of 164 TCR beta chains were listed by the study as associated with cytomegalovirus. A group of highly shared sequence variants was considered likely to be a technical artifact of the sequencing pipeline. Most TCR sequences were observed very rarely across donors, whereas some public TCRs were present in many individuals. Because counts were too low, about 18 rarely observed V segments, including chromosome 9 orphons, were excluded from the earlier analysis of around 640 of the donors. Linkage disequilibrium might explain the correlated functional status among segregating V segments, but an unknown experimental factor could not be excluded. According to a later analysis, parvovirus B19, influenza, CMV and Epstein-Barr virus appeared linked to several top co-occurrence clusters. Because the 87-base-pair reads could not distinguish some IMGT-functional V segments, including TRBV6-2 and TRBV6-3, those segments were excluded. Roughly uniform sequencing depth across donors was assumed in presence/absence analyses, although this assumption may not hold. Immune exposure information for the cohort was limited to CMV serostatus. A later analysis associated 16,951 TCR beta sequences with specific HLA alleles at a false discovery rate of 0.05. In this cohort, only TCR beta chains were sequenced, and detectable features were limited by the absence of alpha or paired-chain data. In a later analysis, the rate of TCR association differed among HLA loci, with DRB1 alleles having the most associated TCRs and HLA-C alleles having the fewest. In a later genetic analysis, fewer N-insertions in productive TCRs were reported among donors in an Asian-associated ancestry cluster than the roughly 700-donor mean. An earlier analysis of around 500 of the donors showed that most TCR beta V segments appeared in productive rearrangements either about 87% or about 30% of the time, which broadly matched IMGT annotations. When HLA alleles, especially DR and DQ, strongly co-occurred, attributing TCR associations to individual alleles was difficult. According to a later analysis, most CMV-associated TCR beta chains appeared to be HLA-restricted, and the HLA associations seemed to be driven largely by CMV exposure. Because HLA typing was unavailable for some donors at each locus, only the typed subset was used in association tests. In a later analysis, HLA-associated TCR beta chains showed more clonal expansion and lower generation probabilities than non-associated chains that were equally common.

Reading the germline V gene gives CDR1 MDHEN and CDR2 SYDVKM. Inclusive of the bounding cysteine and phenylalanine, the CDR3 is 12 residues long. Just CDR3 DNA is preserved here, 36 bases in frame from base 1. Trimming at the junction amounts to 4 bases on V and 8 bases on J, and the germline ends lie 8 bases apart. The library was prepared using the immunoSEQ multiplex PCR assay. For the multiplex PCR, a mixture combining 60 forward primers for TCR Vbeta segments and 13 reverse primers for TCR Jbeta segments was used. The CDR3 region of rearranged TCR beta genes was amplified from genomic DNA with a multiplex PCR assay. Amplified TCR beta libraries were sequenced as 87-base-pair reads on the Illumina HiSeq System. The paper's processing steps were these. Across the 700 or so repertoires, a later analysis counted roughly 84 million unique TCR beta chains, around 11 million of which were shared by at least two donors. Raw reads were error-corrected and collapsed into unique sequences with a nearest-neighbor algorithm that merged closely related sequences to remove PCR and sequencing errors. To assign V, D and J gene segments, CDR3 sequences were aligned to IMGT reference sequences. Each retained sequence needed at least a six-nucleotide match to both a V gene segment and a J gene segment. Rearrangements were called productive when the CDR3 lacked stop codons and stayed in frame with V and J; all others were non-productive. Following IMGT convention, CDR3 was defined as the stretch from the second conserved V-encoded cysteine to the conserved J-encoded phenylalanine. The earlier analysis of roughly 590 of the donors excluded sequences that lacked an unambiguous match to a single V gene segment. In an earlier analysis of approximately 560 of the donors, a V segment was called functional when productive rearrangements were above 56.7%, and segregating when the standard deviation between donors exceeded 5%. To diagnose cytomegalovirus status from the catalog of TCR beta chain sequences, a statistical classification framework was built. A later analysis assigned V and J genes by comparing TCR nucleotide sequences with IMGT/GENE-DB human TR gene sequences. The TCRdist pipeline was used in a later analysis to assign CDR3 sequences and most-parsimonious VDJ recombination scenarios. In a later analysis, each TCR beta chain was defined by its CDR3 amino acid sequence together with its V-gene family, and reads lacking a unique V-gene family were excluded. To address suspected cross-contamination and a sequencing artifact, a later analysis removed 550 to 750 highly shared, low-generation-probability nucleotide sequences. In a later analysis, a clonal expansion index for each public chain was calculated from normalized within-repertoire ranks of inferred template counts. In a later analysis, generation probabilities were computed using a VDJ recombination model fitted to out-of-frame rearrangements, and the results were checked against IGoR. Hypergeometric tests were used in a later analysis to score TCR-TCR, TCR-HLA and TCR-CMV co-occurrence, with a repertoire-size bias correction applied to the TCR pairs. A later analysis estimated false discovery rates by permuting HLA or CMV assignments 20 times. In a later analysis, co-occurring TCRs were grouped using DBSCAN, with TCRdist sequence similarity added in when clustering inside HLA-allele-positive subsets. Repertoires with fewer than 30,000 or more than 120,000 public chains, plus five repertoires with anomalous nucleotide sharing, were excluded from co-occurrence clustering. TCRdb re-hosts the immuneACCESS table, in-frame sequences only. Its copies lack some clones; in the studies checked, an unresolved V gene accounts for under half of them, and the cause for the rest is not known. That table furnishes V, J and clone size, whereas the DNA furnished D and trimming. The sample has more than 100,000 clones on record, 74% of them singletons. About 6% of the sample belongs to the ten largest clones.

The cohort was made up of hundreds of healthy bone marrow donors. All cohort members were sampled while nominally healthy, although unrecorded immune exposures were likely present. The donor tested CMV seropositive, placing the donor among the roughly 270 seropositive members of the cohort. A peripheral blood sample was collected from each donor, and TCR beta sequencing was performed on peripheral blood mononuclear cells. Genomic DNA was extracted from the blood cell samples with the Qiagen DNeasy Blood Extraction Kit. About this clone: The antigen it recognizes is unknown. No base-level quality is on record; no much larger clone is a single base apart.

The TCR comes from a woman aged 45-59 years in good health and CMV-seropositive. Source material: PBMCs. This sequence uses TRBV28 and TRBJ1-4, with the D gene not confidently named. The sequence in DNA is TGTGCCAGCAGTTCACCAGTCGAAAAACTGTTTTTT. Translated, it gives CASSSPVEKLFF.